A selection of T cell receptor beta chains follows, all from one sample in a study of T cell repertoires in cytomegalovirus infection. TCRdb analysed the reads with MiXCR anew, one entry per CDR3 protein. The sample records around 740,000 distinct CDR3 sequences, roughly 35% being singletons. Sequencing was performed on PBMCs. These receptor sequences come from a human donor in good health (CMV status not recorded). Some clones in this sample may be carry-over from other donors' samples. CDR3s include the opening cysteine and the closing phenylalanine or tryptophan. D genes are given only for firm matches. Size tells how often a clone was seen (once, few, many) or the class of an expanded clone, and some rows leave it out.

v_call,clone_size,j_call,d_call,cdr3_aa,cdr3_nt
TRBV5-5,few,TRBJ2-5,TRBD1,CASSRTGLYQETQYF,TGTGCCAGCAGCCGGACAGGACTTTACCAAGAGACCCAGTACTTC
TRBV5-6,NA,TRBJ2-2,NA,CASSWGPCELFF,TGTGCCAGCAGCTGGGGGCCCTGTGAGCTGTTTTTT
TRBV2,NA,TRBJ2-1,TRBD2,CASSRLAGKGHEQFF,TGTGCCAGCAGTAGACTAGCGGGAAAGGGGCATGAGCAGTTCTTC
TRBV14,few,TRBJ2-1,NA,CASSQVRGGNYEQFF,TGTGCCAGCAGCCAAGTCAGGGGAGGGAACTATGAGCAGTTCTTC
TRBV20-1,NA,TRBJ2-1,NA,CSARDLVHEQFF,TGCAGTGCTAGAGATCTAGTCCATGAGCAGTTCTTC
TRBV19,NA,TRBJ1-2,NA,CASTPTEEHYGYTF,TGTGCCAGTACCCCGACAGAGGAACACTATGGCTACACCTTC
TRBV2,NA,TRBJ2-2,NA,CASNSGVLNTGELFF,TGTGCCAGCAACTCGGGGGTCTTGAACACCGGGGAGCTGTTTTTT
TRBV7-2,NA,TRBJ1-1,NA,CASSFKAGGNTEAFF,TGTGCCAGCAGCTTCAAAGCAGGAGGAAACACTGAAGCTTTCTTT
TRBV28,NA,TRBJ2-3,TRBD2,CASSPAGTTHTDTQYF,TGTGCCAGCAGTCCAGCCGGGACTACACACACAGATACGCAGTATTTT
TRBV24-1,NA,TRBJ2-5,NA,CATSDPRAVQETQYF,TGTGCCACCAGTGATCCCCGGGCCGTTCAAGAGACCCAGTACTTC
TRBV19,NA,TRBJ1-5,NA,CASSIGATGGPQHF,TGTGCCAGTAGTATAGGCGCCACTGGTGGGCCCCAGCATTTT
TRBV10-3,few,TRBJ1-1,TRBD1,CAISAPGQGNTEAFF,TGTGCCATCAGCGCACCGGGACAGGGGAACACTGAAGCTTTCTTT
TRBV20-1,few,TRBJ1-4,NA,CTAAGEKLFF,TGCACCGCGGCGGGGGAAAAACTGTTTTTT
TRBV28,many,TRBJ2-7,TRBD1,CASSGTGAYEQYF,TGTGCCAGCAGTGGGACAGGAGCCTACGAGCAGTACTTC
TRBV20-1,NA,TRBJ2-7,TRBD2,CSAEGVLAGGPTYEQYF,TGCAGTGCCGAGGGGGTACTTGCGGGGGGGCCTACCTACGAGCAGTACTTC
TRBV7-2,many,TRBJ2-3,NA,CASSAYRVLGPDTQYF,TGTGCCAGCAGCGCTTACCGGGTCCTAGGCCCAGATACGCAGTATTTT
TRBV7-2,few,TRBJ2-7,NA,CASSMDHYEQYF,TGTGCCAGCAGCATGGACCACTACGAGCAGTACTTC
TRBV12-3/TRBV12-4,many,TRBJ2-1,NA,CASSFGGSYNEQFF,TGTGCCAGCAGTTTTGGAGGCTCCTACAATGAGCAGTTCTTC
TRBV10-3,NA,TRBJ1-6,NA,CAISEGGGHRDSPLHF,TGTGCCATCAGTGAGGGGGGGGGGCATCGGGATTCACCCCTCCACTTT
TRBV6-1,NA,TRBJ2-3,TRBD2,CASSVQGLALNTQYF,TGTGCCAGCAGTGTCCAGGGACTAGCATTGAATACGCAGTATTTT
TRBV11-1,few,TRBJ1-6,NA,CASSLARSRQHNSPLHF,TGTGCCAGCAGCTTAGCGCGTAGTCGGCAACATAATTCACCCCTCCACTTT
TRBV20-1,once,TRBJ2-7,TRBD1,CSAPPGTGRINYEQYF,TGCAGTGCACCTCCCGGGACAGGGAGGATCAACTACGAGCAGTACTTC
TRBV28,NA,TRBJ1-2,NA,CASSFPGQGRYGYTF,TGTGCCAGCAGTTTCCCCGGGCAGGGACGGTATGGCTACACCTTC
TRBV5-4,NA,TRBJ2-1,NA,CASSLWGGQGRDNEQFF,TGTGCCAGCAGCTTGTGGGGAGGGCAGGGGCGCGACAATGAGCAGTTCTTC
TRBV12-3/TRBV12-4,few,TRBJ1-1,NA,CASNAGTEAFF,TGTGCCAGCAATGCGGGCACTGAAGCTTTCTTT
TRBV28,NA,TRBJ1-6,NA,CASSPRGGRDNSPLHF,TGTGCCAGCAGCCCCCGGGGGGGCAGGGACAATTCACCCCTCCACTTT
TRBV28,NA,TRBJ1-1,TRBD1,CASSTGALNTEAFF,TGTGCCAGCAGTACAGGGGCTCTGAACACTGAAGCTTTCTTT
TRBV20-1,few,TRBJ1-6,NA,CSAWADQGNNSPLHF,TGCAGTGCCTGGGCAGACCAGGGGAATAATTCACCCCTCCACTTT
TRBV5-5,NA,TRBJ2-3,TRBD1,CASSRDRGSTDTQYF,TGTGCCAGCAGCCGGGACAGGGGCTCCACAGATACGCAGTATTTT
TRBV9,NA,TRBJ2-5,NA,CASSAYPAHAYQETQYF,TGTGCCAGCAGCGCTTACCCCGCGCATGCGTACCAAGAGACCCAGTACTTC
TRBV24-1,NA,TRBJ2-3,NA,CATSDPDSRDTQYF,TGTGCCACCAGTGACCCGGACAGCCGGGATACGCAGTATTTT
TRBV5-1,few,TRBJ2-7,TRBD2,CASSVGLGGYEQYF,TGCGCCAGCAGCGTTGGACTAGGAGGGTACGAGCAGTACTTC